The 25 T cell receptor beta chains below come from one sample, sequenced in a study of T cells after yellow fever vaccination. MiXCR, applied by TCRdb to the 5' RACE reads, yields one record per CDR3 protein. This sample has approximately 110,000 distinct CDR3 sequences, with about 7% found just once. This sample comprised CD4+ T cells sorted from PBMCs, obtained approximately 11 days after the first yellow fever vaccination. The origin of the receptors is a man between 18 and 29 years old who received the YFV17D yellow fever vaccine.

This clonotype was observed many times. This chain joins TRBV6-1 and TRBJ2-2; D may be TRBD1 or TRBD2 (5 bases each). The CDR3 spans 15 residues. Germline V gene sequence: CDR1 MNHNS, CDR2 SASEGT. V gave up 6 bases and J gave up 2 bases, with 13 bases separating them. The CDR3 region is CASSPPGHNTGELFF. CDR3 in DNA: TGTGCCAGCAGCCCCCCGGGGCACAACACCGGGGAGCTGTTTTTT.

This clonotype was seen many times. The chain links TRBV7-3 to TRBJ2-5; TRBD2 agrees at 7 bases. V trimming: 1 base; J trimming: 3 bases; junction bases outside the gene matches: 8. The CDR3 runs 16 residues. The V gene's germline CDR1 is SGHTA and CDR2 FQGTGA. CDR3 in DNA: TGTGCCAGCAGCTTAATGGGCTACCGGGGGGAAGAGACCCAGTACTTC. As protein: CASSLMGYRGEETQYF.

In its sample, this clonotype was seen many times. The chain links TRBV7-3 to TRBJ2-3; TRBD2 agrees at 10 bases. CDR1 and CDR2 (germline): SGHTA, FQGTGA. The CDR3 runs 17 residues. The V segment lost 5 bases and the J segment 0 bases; nucleotides outside the gene matches: 8. The CDR3 nucleotides are TGTGCCAGCAGCCTAGCGGGGGCCCCAGGGAGCACAGATACGCAGTATTTT. Translated, it gives CASSLAGAPGSTDTQYF.

This clonotype was picked up many times. This chain links TRBV6-5 with TRBJ2-3; 9 nucleotides agree with TRBD2. With V trimmed by 6 bases and J by 2 bases, 15 bases remained unmatched. The CDR3 sequence is 18 residues long. Germline-derived CDR1 and CDR2 are MNHEY and SVGAGI. The CDR3 DNA follows: TGTGCCAGCAGGGCGAAACGGGCTAGCGGGGCACCCACAGATACGCAGTATTTT. Translated, it gives CASRAKRASGAPTDTQYF.

This clonotype was observed many times. The V and J genes are TRBV20-1 and TRBJ2-4, with D maybe TRBD1 (6 bases). This CDR3 has 11 amino acids. Between the trimmed V and J ends, which lost 1 base and 9 bases, there was a span of 7 bases. Germline CDR1 is DFQATT and CDR2 is SNEGSKA (reference sequence). Here the CDR3 DNA reads TGCAGTGCTAGAGTAGGGGGCATTCAGTACTTC. Protein: CSARVGGIQYF.

This clonotype appeared many times. The V call is TRBV4-3, the J call TRBJ2-1; the D is unclear. Trimming took off 1 base at V and 6 bases at J, with 4 bases between the two ends. Germline V lookup: CDR1 LGHNA, CDR2 YSLEER. The CDR3 sequence is 12 residues long. CDR3 amino acids: CASSQVANEQFF. DNA of the CDR3: TGCGCCAGCAGCCAAGTTGCCAATGAGCAGTTCTTC.

On this clonotype itself: Given a much more abundant clone one base away, this may be a read error. The chain carries TRBV4-3 and TRBJ2-3; weak D call: TRBD2 (5 bases). CDR3 length: 15 amino acids. Germline assignment: CDR1 LGHNA and CDR2 YSLEER. CDR3 residues: CASSRAPGIADAQYF. In nucleotides, the CDR3 is TGCGCCAGCAGCCGGGCCCCGGGGATCGCAGATGCGCAGTATTTT.

This clonotype was found many times. A read error may account for a junction end that differs from germline. The chain has TRBV2 and TRBJ2-2; D remains ambiguous. The CDR3 contains 14 residues. CDR1 is SNHLY, CDR2 FYNNEI, per germline. CDR3 region: CASIEGWSTGELFF. In DNA form, the CDR3 reads TGTGCCAGCATTGAAGGGTGGTCCACCGGGGAGCTGTTTTTT.

This clonotype appeared many times. This chain connects TRBV5-5 to TRBJ2-3; D is unclear. From germline, CDR1 is SGHKS and CDR2 YYEKEE (reference sequence). Trimming pared 4 bases from V and 2 bases from J, leaving 14 bases between. The CDR3 is 15 residues long. In DNA, the CDR3 is TGTGCCAGCAGCGTGGGCGCGGCTGACACAGATACGCAGTATTTT. Translated, it gives CASSVGAADTDTQYF.

This chain joins TRBV5-1 and TRBJ1-3; D is ambiguous. The V gene lost 0 bases and the J gene lost 0 bases, with 10 bases spanning the gap. The CDR3 is 16 residues long. Germline values: CDR1 SGHRS, CDR2 YFSETQ. CDR3: CASSLGYRASGNTIYF. The DNA for the CDR3 is TGCGCCAGCAGCTTGGGGTACAGAGCCTCTGGAAACACCATATATTTT.

The gene calls are TRBV7-6 and TRBJ2-1; possibly TRBD2 for D (5 bases). CDR1 is SGHVS, CDR2 FNYEAQ, per germline. The CDR3 length is 17 residues. V gave up 5 bases and J gave up 12 bases, with 29 bases separating them. The CDR3 reads CASSPRQRPTTGDGQFF. As DNA, the CDR3 is TGTGCCAGCAGCCCAAGACAAAGACCGACTACGGGCGATGGGCAGTTCTTC.

Many counts were recorded for this clonotype. The rearrangement uses TRBV5-5 and TRBJ2-2; possible D gene TRBD2, 6 bases. Germline CDR1 SGHKS, CDR2 YYEKEE (reference sequence). The CDR3 is 16 amino acids. The V and J ends lost 4 bases and 4 bases respectively, with 17 bases between them. The CDR3 coding sequence is TGTGCCAGCAGCCGGGGACTTCCTCGGGGCACCGGGGAGCTGTTTTTT. Amino acid sequence: CASSRGLPRGTGELFF.

This clonotype has at least ten counts. The rearrangement uses TRBV11-2 and TRBJ2-1, with D possibly TRBD1 on 5 matching bases. This CDR3 has 14 amino acids. Germline values: CDR1 SGHAT, CDR2 FQNNGV. Deletions cut 4 bases from V and 7 bases from J, with 14 bases between. Here the CDR3 DNA reads TGTGCCAGCAGCTCCTTGACTGGACATAATGAGCAGTTCTTC. Amino acids: CASSSLTGHNEQFF.

Ten or more counts support this clonotype. J is TRBJ2-7 and V is TRBV12-3 or TRBV12-4; 7 nucleotides align to TRBD1. This CDR3 comprises 14 residues. The V segment lost 5 bases and the J segment 5 bases; nucleotides outside the gene matches: 9. The CDR3 coding sequence is TGTGCCAGCAGTCCAACGACAGGGTACCACGAGCAGTACTTC. Translated, it gives CASSPTTGYHEQYF.

This clonotype has at least ten counts. The chain uses TRBV7-2 and TRBJ2-5; 8 nucleotides agree with TRBD1. V shed 3 bases and J 4 bases; nucleotides not matched to a gene: 4. This CDR3 has 14 residues. Germline values: CDR1 SGHTA, CDR2 FQGNSA. The CDR3 nucleotides are TGTGCCAGCAGCTTCGGACAGGGCCGAGAGACCCAGTACTTC. Protein: CASSFGQGRETQYF. Drawing the rest from reference TRBV7-2 and TRBJ2-5, the complete variable domain is GAGVSQSPSNKVTEKGKDVELRCDPISGHTALYWYRQSLGQGLEFLIYFQGNSAPDKSGLPSDRFSAERTGGSVSTLTIQRTQQEDSAVYLCASSFGQGRETQYFGPGTRLLVL.

This clonotype turned up a few times. The chain links TRBV5-1 to TRBJ2-1, with D possibly TRBD2 on 6 matching bases. Germline CDR1 is SGHRS and CDR2 is YFSETQ. V gave up 5 bases and J gave up 0 bases, with 21 bases separating them. CDR3 length equals 18 residues. This CDR3 reads CASSLPRGFPSSYNEQFF. The CDR3 DNA reads TGCGCCAGCAGTTTACCCCGGGGGTTTCCCAGCTCCTACAATGAGCAGTTCTTC.

In its sample, this clonotype was seen many times. CDR3 protein: CSVGEAGNTEAFF. The CDR3 coding sequence is TGCAGCGTTGGTGAAGCGGGGAACACTGAAGCTTTCTTT. The V call is TRBV29-1, the J call TRBJ1-1; D is unclear. Trimming removed 4 bases at V and 1 base at J, with 10 bases between. This CDR3 region has 13 residues. Germline CDR1 SQVTM, CDR2 ANQGSEA.

There are many counts of this clonotype. V gene TRBV5-1 combines with J gene TRBJ1-1; possibly TRBD1 for D (5 bases). Germline V lookup: CDR1 SGHRS, CDR2 YFSETQ. Trimming left V 4 bases short and J 2 bases short, with 12 bases between. This CDR3 region has 14 residues. DNA of the CDR3: TGCGCCAGCAGCGAGACAGCTTCCAACACTGAAGCTTTCTTT. Amino acid sequence: CASSETASNTEAFF.

This clonotype was counted at least ten times. The CDR3 reads CASSRQGLEAFF. In nucleotides, the CDR3 is TGTGCCAGCAGCCGACAGGGGTTAGAAGCTTTCTTT. The chain employs TRBV7-9 and TRBJ1-1; 8 positions agree with TRBD1. Germline V gives CDR1 SEHNR, CDR2 FQNEAQ (reference sequence). The CDR3 has 12 amino acids. Trimming at V came to 5 bases and at J to 8 bases, leaving 4 bases not matched to a gene.

Ten or more counts support this clonotype. The chain links TRBV5-6 to TRBJ1-2, with D possibly TRBD1 on 6 matching bases. V lost 4 bases and J 2 bases, leaving 9 bases between the germline ends. The V gene's germline CDR1 is SGHDT and CDR2 YYEEEE. The CDR3 runs 13 residues. This CDR3 is CASSRDMNYGYTF. In DNA form, the CDR3 reads TGTGCCAGCAGCCGGGACATGAACTATGGCTACACCTTC.

In its sample, this clonotype was seen a few times. The chain joins TRBV20-1 to TRBJ1-2; tentatively, D is TRBD1 (6 bases). Germline V CDR1 and CDR2: DFQATT, SNEGSKA (reference sequence). This CDR3 contains 16 residues. Trimming shortened V by 1 base and J by 8 bases, and 23 bases separated the two germline ends. The CDR3 region is CSARAATRGGSWGYTF. The CDR3 region has the DNA TGCAGTGCTAGAGCCGCGACCAGGGGAGGCTCTTGGGGCTACACCTTC.

The table lists this clonotype with many counts. The rearrangement uses TRBV5-1 and TRBJ2-2; 8 bases align to TRBD1. The CDR3 sequence is 16 residues long. CDR1 is SGHRS and CDR2 is YFSETQ in the germline V gene. V shed 2 bases, J shed 3 bases, and the junction held 6 bases outside the gene matches. The CDR3 region is CASSFDLQGDTGELFF. CDR3 DNA sequence: TGCGCCAGCAGCTTTGACCTACAGGGGGACACCGGGGAGCTGTTTTTT.

At least ten counts were recorded for this clonotype. CDR3 DNA: TGTGCCAGCAGGTGGGGGACGGCTCAAGAGACCCAGTACTTC. It codes for CASRWGTAQETQYF. The V and J genes are TRBV12-3 or TRBV12-4 and TRBJ2-5; D is tentatively TRBD1 or TRBD2 (5 bases each). Trimming took 6 bases from V and 2 from J, leaving 13 bases between them. The CDR3 is made up of 14 amino acids.

This clonotype showed up many times. V gene TRBV7-3 combines with J gene TRBJ2-2; no clear D. CDR1 and CDR2 from the germline V gene are SGHTA and FQGTGA. The CDR3 sequence is 15 residues long. Trimming took off 1 base at V and 5 bases at J, with 11 bases between the two ends. The CDR3 bases are TGTGCCAGCAGCTTAAATTTTCACGTAACCGGGGAGCTGTTTTTT. This gives the protein CASSLNFHVTGELFF. The complete variable domain, with remaining parts taken from reference TRBV7-3 and TRBJ2-2, reads GAGVSQTPSNKVTEKGKYVELRCDPISGHTALYWYRQSLGQGPEFLIYFQGTGAADDSGLPNDRFFAVRPEGSVSTLKIQRTERGDSAVYLCASSLNFHVTGELFFGEGSRLTVL.

This clonotype was counted only a few times. The V gene is TRBV2, the J gene TRBJ1-6; D is unclear. Trimming took 4 bases from V and 6 from J, leaving 16 bases between them. The CDR3 spans 16 residues. CDR1 SNHLY and CDR2 FYNNEI come from the germline V gene. DNA for the CDR3: TGTGCCAGCAGTGTTCTTGGAGGCTGGGTTAATTCACCCCTCCACTTT. This codes for CASSVLGGWVNSPLHF.